This T cell receptor (beta chain) emerged from a study of T cells expressing NK-cell markers. The CDR3 runs to 12 residues. Per the germline V gene, CDR1 is SGHAT and CDR2 is FQNNGV. TCRdb reanalyzed the 5' RACE reads, giving one entry per CDR3 protein sequence and no DNA. The repertoire table contains about 260,000 distinct CDR3 sequences. The TCR originated in a woman between 18 and 69 years old in good health. Material for sequencing was blood T cells: a sorted CD56 or NKG2C T cell subset, CD4+ or CD8+ T cells, or bulk PBMC T cells (not recorded which). This chain connects TRBV11-2 to TRBJ2-3. CDR3 sequence reads: CASSLDADTQYF.